Included here is one TCR beta chain sequence, with context. Antigen unknown. TCRdb's copy holds only in-frame clones and misses some; the assay was immunoSEQ multiplex PCR. The sample yields 52,000 or so clones, more than 85% seen once. These data originate in a study of lymphopenia after photon versus proton radiotherapy. General observations from the study: Larger post-nadir TCR diversity loss correlated inversely with survival in deceased patients.

CDR1 and CDR2 (germline): GTSNPN, SVGIG (reference sequence). This CDR3 is 11 amino acids long. Trimming at V came to 7 bases and at J to 4 bases, leaving 3 bases not matched to a gene. Specimen: peripheral blood, collected from a patient treated with photon-based radiotherapy. The genes are TRBV30 and TRBJ1-2; 7 nucleotides line up with TRBD1. This receptor was taken from a woman aged 35 to 49 with cholangiocarcinoma. The CDR3, as DNA: TGTGCCTTGCGACAGGGCTATGGCTACACCTTC. It specifies CALRQGYGYTF. Looking up the rest from reference TRBV30 and TRBJ1-2 gives the full variable domain: SQTIHQWPATLVQPVGSPLSLECTVEGTSNPNLYWYRQAAGRGLQLLFYSVGIGQISSEVPQNLSASRPQDRQFILSSKKLLLSDSGFYLCALRQGYGYTFGSGTRLTVV.